A single sample gave rise to the 28 T cell receptor beta chains below, sequenced in a study of vaccination effects on CD4 cells after COVID-19. Within the ViraFEST assay, antigen-specific CD4+ T cells underwent expansion with viral peptide pools prior to sequencing. Scientists isolated CD4+ T cells after an approximately 9-day culture period ended. The vaccine given was either BNT162b2 or mRNA-1273, in two doses. Their specific antigens are unknown. Clones were read by immunoSEQ multiplex PCR, and TCRdb kept only the in-frame ones, dropping some. The sample consists of approximately 74,000 clones, 60% to 85% of them appearing once. The sequencing used CD4+ T cells from PBMCs cultured with HCoV-OC43 spike peptides, collected after COVID-19 vaccination. Subset noted: HCoV-OC43 spike overlapping peptide pool stimulation. These receptors came from a human donor who received a COVID-19 vaccine.

The chain recombines TRBV5-1 with TRBJ1-3; D perhaps matches TRBD1 (5 bases). The CDR3 has 16 residues. Trimming stripped 4 bases from V and 0 bases from J, with 14 bases between. Germline-derived CDR1 and CDR2 are SGHRS and YFSETQ. The CDR3 here is CASSTTWGNSGNTIYF. The CDR3 nucleotides read TGCGCCAGCAGCACTACTTGGGGGAACTCTGGAAACACCATATATTTT.

The chain combines TRBV29-1 with TRBJ2-7, with D maybe TRBD2 (5 bases). Trimming took 0 bases from V and 6 from J, leaving 9 bases between them. Germline assignment: CDR1 SQVTM and CDR2 ANQGSEA. The CDR3 has 12 amino acids. CDR3 protein: CSVEDGRGEQYV. DNA for the CDR3: TGCAGCGTTGAAGACGGTCGGGGCGAGCAGTACGTC.

V gene TRBV5-1 combines with J gene TRBJ2-5; D unresolved. The CDR3 consists of 15 residues. V was cut by 3 bases and J by 0 bases, with 12 bases left in between. Germline CDR1 and CDR2: SGHRS and YFSETQ. The CDR3 nucleotides are TGCGCCAGCAGCTCACCGGAAGAGTACCAAGAGACCCAGTACTTC. Translated: CASSSPEEYQETQYF.

The gene calls are TRBV19 and TRBJ2-5; maybe TRBD2 (5 bases). Germline CDR1 LNHDA, CDR2 SQIVND (reference sequence). Trimming pared 5 bases from V and 4 bases from J, leaving 11 bases between. There are 13 residues in the CDR3. Here the CDR3 reads CASSSGVTETQYF. CDR3 bases: TGTGCCAGTAGTTCCGGGGTTACAGAGACCCAGTACTTC.

The J gene is TRBJ1-5, the V gene TRBV6-2 or TRBV6-3; perhaps TRBD1 as D (6 bases). Germline values: CDR1 MNHEY, CDR2 SVGEGT. V dropped 4 bases and J dropped 4 bases, with 11 bases sitting between them. CDR3 length equals 14 residues. The CDR3 DNA follows: TGTGCCAGCAGTTCCCCGGGGGCAAATCAGCCCCAGCATTTT. Amino acids: CASSSPGANQPQHF.

This clone occurred a few times. The chain links TRBV9 to TRBJ1-4; the D is unclear. The CDR3 runs to 15 residues. The V end lost 1 base, the J end lost 0 bases, and 7 bases lay between the germline ends. Germline assignment: CDR1 SGDLS and CDR2 YYNGEE. For the CDR3, the DNA is TGTGCCAGCAGCGTATCGGAGTCAACTAATGAAAAACTGTTTTTT. It codes for CASSVSESTNEKLFF.

The chain combines TRBV6-6 with TRBJ1-3; D gene uncertain. V was clipped by 0 bases and J by 2 bases, with 8 bases between them. This CDR3 comprises 15 residues. In germline, CDR1 is MNHNY, CDR2 SVGAGI (reference sequence). The CDR3 DNA reads as TGTGCCAGCAGTTACTCGGGGAGGGCTGGAAACACCATATATTTT. It encodes CASSYSGRAGNTIYF.

The chain combines TRBV24-1 with TRBJ1-1; D is unclear. V was pared by 9 bases and J by 5 bases, with 9 bases between. The CDR3 length is 11 residues. Germline loops: CDR1 KGHDR, CDR2 SFDVKD. CDR3 protein: CATERRTEAFF. The DNA for the CDR3 is TGTGCCACCGAAAGGAGGACTGAAGCTTTCTTT.

CDR3 amino acids: CASSIVGLYEQYV. The CDR3 DNA follows: TGTGCCAGTAGTATAGTGGGCCTCTACGAGCAGTACGTC. The chain links TRBV19 to TRBJ2-7, with D unresolved. Looked up from germline, CDR1 is LNHDA and CDR2 is SQIVND (reference sequence). CDR3 length: 13 residues. The germline V and J ends were trimmed by 1 base and 3 bases, with 7 bases remaining between them.

This clone turned up a few times. The chain carries TRBV3-1 (or the pseudogene TRBV3-2) and TRBJ1-2; D gene ambiguous. V was shortened by 1 base and J by 5 bases, with 8 bases between the two germline ends. Germline V CDR1 and CDR2: LGHDT, YNNKEL (reference sequence). The CDR3 extends over 13 amino acids. The chain's CDR3 is CASSQGPYYGYTF. DNA of the CDR3: TGTGCCAGCAGCCAAGGACCGTATTATGGCTACACCTTC.

The chain uses TRBV5-6 and TRBJ1-5, with no clear D. This CDR3 contains 16 residues. Germline loops: CDR1 SGHDT, CDR2 YYEEEE. The V and J ends lost 4 bases and 0 bases respectively, with 14 bases between them. CDR3 in DNA: TGTGCCAGCAGCCGGGGAGTTACATATAGCAATCAGCCCCAGCATTTT. This encodes CASSRGVTYSNQPQHF.

The chain has TRBV2 and TRBJ2-7, with 12 bases lining up with TRBD2. The CDR3 runs 15 residues. Germline CDR1 and CDR2: SNHLY and FYNNEI. J lost 3 bases, V lost 6 bases, and 6 bases had no gene match. As DNA, the CDR3 is TGTGCCAGCAGGATACTAGCGGGGGGTCTCTACGAGCAGTACGTC. It specifies CASRILAGGLYEQYV.

The V gene is TRBV6-7, the J gene TRBJ1-5; possible D gene TRBD1, 5 bases. TRBV6-7 is an open reading frame, and its role is uncertain. Trimming cost V 1 base and J 0 bases, with 22 bases left between them. The CDR3 consists of 20 residues. The CDR3 nucleotides read TGTGCCAGCAGTTACTTTGATTTCGTGCGGAGGGGCCTTAGCAATCAGCCCCAGCATTTT. The encoded protein is CASSYFDFVRRGLSNQPQHF.

V is TRBV12-3 or TRBV12-4 and J is TRBJ1-6; D is unresolved. V was clipped by 9 bases and J by 10 bases, with 13 bases between them. The length of the CDR3 is 12 residues. As DNA, the CDR3 is TGTGCCAGTACTAATTTCGAATCACCCCTCCACTTT. It yields the protein CASTNFESPLHF.

The rearrangement links TRBV6-1 to TRBJ1-6, with D hard to call. The CDR3 totals 14 residues. V dropped 0 bases and J dropped 10 bases, with 10 bases sitting between them. Germline V lookup: CDR1 MNHNS, CDR2 SASEGT. The CDR3 coding sequence is TGTGCCAGCAGTGAAGCGACGTCGGGATCACCCCTCCACTTT. Amino acids: CASSEATSGSPLHF.

The chain employs TRBV15 and TRBJ1-5; 10 bases fit TRBD1. With 0 bases clipped from V and 5 bases from J, the junction kept 4 bases outside the gene matches. Germline-derived CDR1 and CDR2 are LNHNV and YYDKDF (reference sequence). This CDR3 comprises 16 residues. The CDR3 spells CATSRERDRGDQPQHF. The CDR3 DNA follows: TGTGCCACCAGCAGAGAAAGGGACAGGGGTGATCAGCCCCAGCATTTT.

The chain combines TRBV12-3 or TRBV12-4 with TRBJ2-2; no reliable D call. This CDR3 is 12 amino acids long. Trimming pared 10 bases from V and 5 bases from J, leaving 11 bases between. CDR3 residues: CATRYLTGELFF. The CDR3 DNA is TGTGCCACCAGATATCTAACCGGGGAGCTGTTTTTT.

V usage is TRBV6-5 and J usage is TRBJ2-7; D call uncertain. The V gene's germline CDR1 is MNHEY and CDR2 SVGAGI. Trimming removed 7 bases from V and 3 bases from J, with 13 bases in between. The CDR3 has 13 residues. The CDR3 DNA is TGTGCCAGCATACGAAAGCGAATCTACGAGCAGTACGTC. This encodes CASIRKRIYEQYV.

The CDR3 nucleotides are TGTGCCAGCTCCGACCGGTCAACTAATGAAAAACTGTTTTTT. Its translation: CASSDRSTNEKLFF. The rearrangement joins TRBV18 to TRBJ1-4; unclear D gene. V was pared by 6 bases and J by 0 bases, with 8 bases between. CDR3 size: 14 residues. CDR1 is KGHSH, CDR2 LQKENI, per germline.

The chain has TRBV18 and TRBJ1-2; a possible D gene is TRBD1 (5 bases). This CDR3 is built from 16 residues. Germline V lookup: CDR1 KGHSH, CDR2 LQKENI. The V and J ends lost 3 bases and 2 bases respectively, with 16 bases between them. CDR3 sequence reads: CASSPNSGRVNYGYTF. The CDR3 DNA reads as TGTGCCAGCTCACCGAATTCGGGCAGGGTCAACTATGGCTACACCTTC. Full variable domain (missing parts from reference TRBV18 and TRBJ1-2): NAGVMQNPRHLVRRRGQEARLRCSPMKGHSHVYWYRQLPEEGLKFMVYLQKENIIDESGMPKERFSAEFPKEGPSILRIQQVVRGDSAAYFCASSPNSGRVNYGYTFGSGTRLTVV.

Only a few counts were recorded for this clone. The chain carries TRBV2 and TRBJ1-6; 9 bases align to TRBD1. In germline, CDR1 is SNHLY, CDR2 FYNNEI. V gave up 7 bases and J gave up 10 bases; unmatched junction bases: 8. CDR3 length equals 14 residues. The CDR3 sequence: CASNADRGTSPLHF. The CDR3 DNA follows: TGTGCCAGCAATGCGGACAGGGGTACCTCACCCCTCCACTTT.

The V and J genes are TRBV30 and TRBJ2-6; weak D call: TRBD1 (5 bases). Germline values: CDR1 GTSNPN, CDR2 SVGIG (reference sequence). V gave up 3 bases and J gave up 5 bases, with 11 bases separating them. CDR3 length: 14 amino acids. The CDR3 coding sequence is TGTGCCTGGAGCGACAACAGGAGGGCCAACGTCCTGACTTTC. Translated, it gives CAWSDNRRANVLTF.

V gene TRBV6-5 combines with J gene TRBJ1-4, with 9 bases fitting TRBD1. J gave up 8 bases and V 6 bases, and 7 bases lay outside the gene matches. Germline CDR1 and CDR2: MNHEY and SVGAGI. This CDR3 has 14 residues. The CDR3 is CASRGQGFGEKLFF. DNA of the CDR3: TGTGCCAGCAGGGGACAGGGATTTGGAGAAAAACTGTTTTTT.

The gene calls are TRBV5-1 and TRBJ2-5; TRBD2 agrees at 7 bases. The CDR3 runs to 13 residues. V was pared by 4 bases and J by 0 bases, with 0 bases of the junction left unmatched. Germline CDR1 and CDR2: SGHRS and YFSETQ. Here the CDR3 reads CASSSGDQETQYF. The CDR3 DNA reads TGCGCCAGCAGCAGCGGGGACCAAGAGACCCAGTACTTC.

The CDR3 nucleotides are TGTGCCAGCAGGACGACAGGAGGGGACACTGAAGCTTTCTTT. Encoded protein: CASRTTGGDTEAFF. The V gene is TRBV27, the J gene TRBJ1-1; possibly TRBD1 for D (6 bases). V lost 6 bases and J lost 3, with 14 bases in between. Germline lookup yields CDR1 MNHEY and CDR2 SMNVEV (reference sequence). The CDR3 extends over 14 amino acids.

V is TRBV7-6 and J is TRBJ2-3; TRBD2 matches 7 bases. Trimming took 0 bases from V and 2 from J; bases not matched to a gene: 5. Germline CDR1 and CDR2: SGHVS and FNYEAQ. The CDR3 loop spans 16 amino acids. The CDR3 nucleotides read TGTGCCAGCAGCTTAGCCCAGCGGGGATACACAGATACGCAGTATTTT. Its translation: CASSLAQRGYTDTQYF.

This clone came up a few times. The chain couples TRBV28 to TRBJ1-5; D not certain. Trimming removed 5 bases at V and 4 bases at J, with 3 bases between. This CDR3 spans 11 amino acids. Per germline, CDR1 MDHEN and CDR2 SYDVKM. As DNA, the CDR3 is TGTGCCAGCAGTACTAATCAGCCCCAGCATTTT. It is translated as CASSTNQPQHF.

The genes are TRBV2 and TRBJ1-1; D is undetermined. Trimming left V 7 bases short and J 1 base short, with 13 bases between. The length of the CDR3 is 14 residues. CDR1 and CDR2 (germline): SNHLY, FYNNEI. The CDR3 nucleotides are TGTGCCAGCACTTACAGAAGAGGGAACACTGAAGCTTTCTTT. Amino acid sequence: CASTYRRGNTEAFF. The whole variable domain, filled in from reference TRBV2 and TRBJ1-1, reads EPEVTQTPSHQVTQMGQEVILRCVPISNHLYFYWYRQILGQKVEFLVSFYNNEISEKSEIFDDQFSVERPDGSNFTLKIRSTKLEDSAMYFCASTYRRGNTEAFFGQGTRLTVV.